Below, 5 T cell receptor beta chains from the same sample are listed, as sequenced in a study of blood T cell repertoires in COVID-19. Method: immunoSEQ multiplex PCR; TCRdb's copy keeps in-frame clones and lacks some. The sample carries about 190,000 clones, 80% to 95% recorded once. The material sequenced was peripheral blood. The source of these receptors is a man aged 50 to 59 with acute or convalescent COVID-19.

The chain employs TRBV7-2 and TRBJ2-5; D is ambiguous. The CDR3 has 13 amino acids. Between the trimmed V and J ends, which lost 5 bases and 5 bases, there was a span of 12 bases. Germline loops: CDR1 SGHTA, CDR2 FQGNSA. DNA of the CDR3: TGTGCCAGCAGCGAAAACCTAGACGAGACCCAGTACTTC. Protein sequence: CASSENLDETQYF.

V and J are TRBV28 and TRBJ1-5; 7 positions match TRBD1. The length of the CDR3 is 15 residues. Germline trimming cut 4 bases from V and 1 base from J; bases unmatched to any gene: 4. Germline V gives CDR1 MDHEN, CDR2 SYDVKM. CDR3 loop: CASSSAGGSNQPQHF. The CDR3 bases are TGTGCCAGCAGTTCCGCAGGGGGGAGCAATCAGCCCCAGCATTTT.

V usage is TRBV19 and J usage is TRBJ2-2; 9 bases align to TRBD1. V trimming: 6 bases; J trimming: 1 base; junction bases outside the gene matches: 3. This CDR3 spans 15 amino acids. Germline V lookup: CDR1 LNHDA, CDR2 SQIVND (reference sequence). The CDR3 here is CASRGTGRNTGELFF. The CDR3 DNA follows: TGTGCCAGTAGGGGGACAGGGCGGAACACCGGGGAGCTGTTTTTT.

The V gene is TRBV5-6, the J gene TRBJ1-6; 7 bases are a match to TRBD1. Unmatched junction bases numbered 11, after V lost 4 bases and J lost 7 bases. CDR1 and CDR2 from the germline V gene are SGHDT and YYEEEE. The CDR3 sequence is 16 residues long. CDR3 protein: CASSPRSTQGNSPLHF. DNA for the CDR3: TGTGCCAGCAGCCCCCGGTCGACACAGGGGAATTCACCCCTCCACTTT.

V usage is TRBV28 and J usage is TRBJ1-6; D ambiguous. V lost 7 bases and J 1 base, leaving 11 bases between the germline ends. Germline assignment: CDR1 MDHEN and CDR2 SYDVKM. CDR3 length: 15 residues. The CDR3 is CASTARGSYNSPLHF. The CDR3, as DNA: TGTGCCAGCACAGCCCGAGGGTCCTATAATTCACCCCTCCACTTT.